This T cell receptor beta chain emerged from a study of CD8 T cells in Susac syndrome. Reverse transcription used about 0.45 to 1 ug RNA and random hexamers. Via MiXCR, TCRdb re-called the immunoSEQ multiplex PCR reads, giving one row per CDR3 protein. The table has some 210,000 distinct CDR3 sequences, about 95% seen once. Trimming left V 0 bases short and J 1 base short, with 14 bases between. CDR3 length equals 17 residues. The germline V gene encodes CDR1 SGDLS and CDR2 YYNGEE. Through negative isolation, CD4+ and CD8+ T cells were obtained, while TEMRA cells were enriched using FACS. The chain recombines TRBV9 with TRBJ2-1, with D possibly being TRBD2 (6 bases). What was sequenced was CD4+ T cells from PBMCs. The receptor was isolated from a human donor with Susac syndrome. The CDR3 DNA reads as TGTGCCAGCAGCGTAGTAGATTTTGCGGGGTCCTACAATGAGCAGTTCTTC. It encodes CASSVVDFAGSYNEQFF. Combining the CDR3 with reference TRBV9 and TRBJ2-1 gives the whole variable domain DSGVTQTPKHLITATGQRVTLRCSPRSGDLSVYWYQQSLDQGLQFLIQYYNGEERAKGNILERFSAQQFPDLHSELNLSSLELGDSALYFCASSVVDFAGSYNEQFFGPGTRLTVL.